This T cell receptor beta chain derives from a study of T-cell memory formation after mild COVID-19. Study-wide context: TCR clusters showed largely donor specificity.

As to this clonotype: Antigen specificity is unknown.

TCRdb redid the calling of the 5' RACE reads with MiXCR, one entry per CDR3 protein. The repertoire holds 390,000 or so distinct CDR3 sequences, with roughly 15% as singletons. Study conclusions and caveats: There were some responding clones in pre-infection memory, which suggested that cross-reactive memory had joined.

There are 15 residues in the CDR3. The ends lost 0 bases at V and 5 bases at J; junction bases unmatched: 3. Germline CDR1 and CDR2: LGHNA and YNFKEQ. The rearrangement links TRBV4-2 to TRBJ1-4; 7 bases agree with TRBD1. Sample: PBMCs or a T cell subset sorted from them (not recorded which). The receptor comes from a young man who had mild COVID-19 (a few samples of this study predate the infection). Cell type and time point are not known. The DNA of the CDR3 is TGTGCCAGCAGCCAAGATCCGGGACAGAATGAAAAACTGTTTTTT. It is translated as CASSQDPGQNEKLFF.